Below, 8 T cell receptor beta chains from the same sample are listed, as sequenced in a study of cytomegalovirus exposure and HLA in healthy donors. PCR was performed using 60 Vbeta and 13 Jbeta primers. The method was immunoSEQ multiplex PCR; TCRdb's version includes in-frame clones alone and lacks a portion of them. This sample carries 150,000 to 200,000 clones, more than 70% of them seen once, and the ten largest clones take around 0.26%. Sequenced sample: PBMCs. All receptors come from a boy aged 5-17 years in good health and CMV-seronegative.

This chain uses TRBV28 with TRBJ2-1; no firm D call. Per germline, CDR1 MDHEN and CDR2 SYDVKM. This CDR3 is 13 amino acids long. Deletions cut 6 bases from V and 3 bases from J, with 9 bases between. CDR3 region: CASSSPNYNEQFF. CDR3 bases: TGTGCCAGCAGCAGTCCGAACTACAATGAGCAGTTCTTC.

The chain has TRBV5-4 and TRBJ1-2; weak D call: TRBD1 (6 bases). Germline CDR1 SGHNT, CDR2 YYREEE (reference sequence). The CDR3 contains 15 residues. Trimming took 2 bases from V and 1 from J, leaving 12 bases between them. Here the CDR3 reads CASSLWTDLNYGYTF. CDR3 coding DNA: TGTGCCAGCAGCTTATGGACAGACCTTAACTATGGCTACACCTTC.

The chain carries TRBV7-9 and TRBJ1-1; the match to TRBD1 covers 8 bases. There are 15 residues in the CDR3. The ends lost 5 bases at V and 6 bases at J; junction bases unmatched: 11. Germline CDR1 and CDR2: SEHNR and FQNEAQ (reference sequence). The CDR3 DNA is TGTGCCAGCAGCCAGTCACAGGGGGTCACCTCTGAAGCTTTCTTT. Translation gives CASSQSQGVTSEAFF.

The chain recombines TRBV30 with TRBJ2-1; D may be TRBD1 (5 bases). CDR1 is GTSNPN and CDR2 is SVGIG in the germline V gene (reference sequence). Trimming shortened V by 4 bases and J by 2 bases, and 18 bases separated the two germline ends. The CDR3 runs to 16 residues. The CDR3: CAWTVGHLKTYNEQFF. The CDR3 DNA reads TGTGCCTGGACGGTCGGACATCTCAAGACCTACAATGAGCAGTTCTTC.

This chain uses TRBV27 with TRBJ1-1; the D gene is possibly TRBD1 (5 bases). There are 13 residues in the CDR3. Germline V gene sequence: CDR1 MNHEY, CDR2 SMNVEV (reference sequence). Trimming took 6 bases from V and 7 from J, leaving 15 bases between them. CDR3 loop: CASRPPGRSEAFF. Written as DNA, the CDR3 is TGTGCCAGCAGGCCCCCAGGGCGGAGTGAAGCTTTCTTT.

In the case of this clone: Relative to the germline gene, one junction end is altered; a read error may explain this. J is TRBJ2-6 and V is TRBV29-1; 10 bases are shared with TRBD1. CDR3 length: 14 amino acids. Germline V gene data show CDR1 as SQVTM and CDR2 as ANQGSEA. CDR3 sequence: CGTGDGSGANVLTF. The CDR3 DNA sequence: TGTGGGACAGGGGATGGCTCTGGGGCCAACGTCCTGACTTTC.

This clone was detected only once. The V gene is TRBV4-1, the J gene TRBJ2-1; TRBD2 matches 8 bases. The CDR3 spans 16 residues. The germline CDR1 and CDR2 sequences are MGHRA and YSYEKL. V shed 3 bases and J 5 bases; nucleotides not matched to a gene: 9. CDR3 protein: CASSHLIAGWDNEQFF. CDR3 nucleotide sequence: TGCGCCAGCAGCCATTTAATAGCGGGATGGGACAATGAGCAGTTCTTC.

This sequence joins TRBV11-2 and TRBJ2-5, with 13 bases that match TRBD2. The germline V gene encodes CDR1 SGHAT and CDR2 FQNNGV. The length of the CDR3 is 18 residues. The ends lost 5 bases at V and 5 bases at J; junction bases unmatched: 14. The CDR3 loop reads CASSVTRGTSGVGETQYF. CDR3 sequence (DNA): TGTGCCAGCAGCGTTACTAGGGGGACTAGCGGGGTGGGTGAGACCCAGTACTTC.